This TCR beta chain came from a study of lymphopenia after photon versus proton radiotherapy. V was cut by 3 bases and J by 4 bases, with 13 bases left in between. Germline CDR1 is SEHNR and CDR2 is FQNEAQ (reference sequence). The CDR3 has 14 amino acids. Only in-frame clones appear in the TCRdb table, and some are missing; sequencing was by immunoSEQ multiplex PCR. The sample has tens of thousands of clones, approximately 83% seen once; the top ten hold about 2.5%. The sample consisted of peripheral blood, taken from a patient treated with photon-based radiotherapy. The genes are TRBV7-9 and TRBJ2-7; tentative D call: TRBD2 (5 bases). This receptor was taken from a man between 40 and 49 years old with gastric cancer. The CDR3 nucleotides read TGTGCCAGCAGCTTTCGGGGTTCTCCGTACGAGCAGTACTTC. Protein: CASSFRGSPYEQYF.